The 10 T cell receptor beta chains reported below all come from one sample, sequenced in a study of cytomegalovirus exposure and HLA in healthy donors. Researchers ran the PCR with 60 Vbeta and 13 Jbeta primers. Here immunoSEQ multiplex PCR was the method, and the copy in TCRdb shows in-frame clones only, minus some. The profile covers some 91,000 clones, with around 64% appearing a single time and 2% to 2.5% taken by the ten largest. Sequencing was done on a sample of PBMCs. The receptor set was obtained from a human donor in good health.

The genes are TRBV7-2 and TRBJ1-5; 10 nucleotides align to TRBD1. V lost 2 bases, J lost 5 bases, and 3 bases stayed unmatched. CDR1 SGHTA and CDR2 FQGNSA come from the germline V gene. The CDR3 sequence is 15 residues long. The CDR3 nucleotides read TGTGCCAGCAGCTTAAGAGGACAGGGGGATCAGCCCCAGCATTTT. Protein sequence: CASSLRGQGDQPQHF.

A note on this clone: This same CDR3 is encoded by further DNA sequences in the sample. The rearrangement links TRBV7-9 to TRBJ2-4; the match to TRBD1 covers 7 bases. Losses at the gene ends were 6 bases for V and 5 bases for J; bases not matched to a gene: 10. The CDR3 covers 15 residues. Germline-derived CDR1 and CDR2 are SEHNR and FQNEAQ (reference sequence). The CDR3 loop is CASRPDRVGENIQYF. The CDR3 nucleotides are TGTGCCAGCAGGCCAGACAGGGTAGGGGAAAACATTCAGTACTTC.

The chain has TRBV6-1 and TRBJ2-7, with 8 bases aligning to TRBD1. Germline CDR1 and CDR2: MNHNS and SASEGT. The CDR3 is 12 amino acids. The V and J ends lost 6 bases and 6 bases, in that order; junction bases with no gene match: 4. CDR3 amino acids: CASRAGGGEQYF. The CDR3 nucleotides read TGTGCCAGCAGAGCAGGGGGCGGCGAGCAGTACTTC.

The CDR3 DNA reads TGTGCCAGCAGCTTGGGCAGGGGAGTCTACAATGAGCAGTTCTTC. Translation: CASSLGRGVYNEQFF. The rearrangement joins TRBV5-8 to TRBJ2-1, with a possible D match to TRBD1 (6 bases). V lost 0 bases and J 3 bases, leaving 10 bases between the germline ends. The CDR3 has 15 residues. Germline V CDR1 and CDR2: SGHTS, YDEGEE.

This rearrangement joins TRBV10-3 to TRBJ2-7; 8 nucleotides match TRBD1. V was pared by 6 bases and J by 1 base, with 5 bases of the junction left unmatched. CDR3 length: 14 residues. CDR1 and CDR2 from the germline V gene are ENHRY and SYGVKD. The CDR3 loop is CAIRDRGSSYEQYF. The CDR3 DNA reads as TGTGCCATCAGAGACAGGGGATCTTCCTACGAGCAGTACTTC.

The CDR3 loop reads CASSLEGNSGANVLTF. The CDR3 bases are TGTGCCAGCAGCTTGGAGGGGAACTCTGGGGCCAACGTCCTGACTTTC. This chain uses TRBV5-4 with TRBJ2-6, with a weak D call TRBD1 (5 bases). The CDR3 consists of 16 residues. Germline V gene sequence: CDR1 SGHNT, CDR2 YYREEE (reference sequence). The V and J ends lost 0 bases and 0 bases respectively, with 7 bases between them.

The V gene is TRBV5-4, the J gene TRBJ2-7, with 9 bases identical to TRBD2. The trim removed 9 bases at V and 2 bases at J, leaving 6 bases unmatched. Germline V CDR1 and CDR2: SGHNT, YYREEE (reference sequence). The CDR3 contains 13 residues. The CDR3 sequence: CAIARGGTYEQYF. The CDR3 DNA follows: TGTGCCATCGCGCGGGGGGGCACCTACGAGCAGTACTTC.

V is TRBV5-4 and J is TRBJ2-3; D unresolved. Trimming left V 5 bases short and J 3 bases short, with 13 bases between. The CDR3 has 14 amino acids. Germline lookup yields CDR1 SGHNT and CDR2 YYREEE (reference sequence). Here the CDR3 DNA reads TGTGCCAGCAGTCGTACGCGGCGAACAGATACGCAGTATTTT. Translation gives CASSRTRRTDTQYF. Full variable domain (missing parts from reference TRBV5-4 and TRBJ2-3): ETGVTQSPTHLIKTRGQQVTLRCSSQSGHNTVSWYQQALGQGPQFIFQYYREEENGRGNFPPRFSGLQFPNYSSELNVNALELDDSALYLCASSRTRRTDTQYFGPGTRLTVL.

This clone was detected a few times. This chain connects TRBV7-2 to TRBJ2-3; 8 bases are shared with TRBD2. V lost 6 bases and J lost 10; bases outside the gene matches: 6. This CDR3 is built from 12 residues. Germline values: CDR1 SGHTA, CDR2 FQGNSA. The chain's CDR3 is CASRKAGVAQYF. CDR3 sequence (DNA): TGTGCCAGCAGAAAAGCGGGGGTGGCGCAGTATTTT.

V gene TRBV25-1 combines with J gene TRBJ1-4; the D gene is possibly TRBD1 (5 bases). The CDR3 sequence is 14 residues long. Trimming stripped 1 base from V and 5 bases from J, with 8 bases between. Germline loops: CDR1 MGHDK, CDR2 SYGVNS. CDR3 sequence: CASSELGLNEKLFF. Here the CDR3 DNA reads TGTGCCAGCAGTGAATTGGGACTCAATGAAAAACTGTTTTTT.